This entry lists 27 T cell receptor beta chains sequenced from one sample in a study of blood T cell repertoires in COVID-19. TCRdb's copy holds only in-frame clones and misses some; the assay was immunoSEQ multiplex PCR. The table shows tens of thousands of clones, with approximately 86% occurring only once. Sequencing used peripheral blood. These receptors all come from a woman aged 70-85 years with active COVID-19.

The chain has TRBV19 and TRBJ2-5; 8 bases map to TRBD1. CDR3 length equals 14 residues. Trimming at V came to 1 base and at J to 4 bases, leaving 2 bases not matched to a gene. From germline, CDR1 is LNHDA and CDR2 SQIVND (reference sequence). As DNA, the CDR3 is TGTGCCAGTAGTATAGGGACAGGGCGAGAGACCCAGTACTTC. Protein: CASSIGTGRETQYF.

This chain uses TRBV27 with TRBJ2-3, with D possibly matching TRBD1 (6 bases). The CDR3 is 14 amino acids. Per germline, CDR1 MNHEY and CDR2 SMNVEV (reference sequence). The germline V and J ends were trimmed by 6 bases and 2 bases, with 12 bases remaining between them. The DNA for the CDR3 is TGTGCCAGCAGCTGGGGACAACACACAGATACGCAGTATTTT. This translates into CASSWGQHTDTQYF.

The chain employs TRBV7-3 and TRBJ2-2; 8 bases agree with TRBD1. V was pared by 5 bases and J by 14 bases, with 7 bases of the junction left unmatched. Germline CDR1 is SGHTA and CDR2 is FQGTGA. The CDR3 totals 12 residues. CDR3 DNA sequence: TGTGCCAGCAGCCAGGACAGGGTGGAACTGTTTTTT. It specifies CASSQDRVELFF.

The chain joins TRBV18 to TRBJ1-3, with D unclear. This CDR3 contains 17 residues. The V gene's germline CDR1 is KGHSH and CDR2 LQKENI. The V end was cut by 1 base, the J end by 0 bases, with 13 bases between. The CDR3 spells CASSPQDEGLSGNTIYF. CDR3 nucleotides: TGTGCCAGCTCACCACAGGACGAGGGCCTCTCTGGAAACACCATATATTTT.

This clone was detected once. The chain couples TRBV6-2 or TRBV6-3 to TRBJ1-5; TRBD1 might be the D (6 bases). The CDR3 length is 15 residues. V gave up 5 bases and J gave up 6 bases, with 17 bases separating them. Germline values: CDR1 MNHEY, CDR2 SVGEGT. For the CDR3, the DNA is TGTGCCAGCAGTAATCTTCAGGGGCGCGTTCAGCCCCAGCATTTT. This sequence encodes CASSNLQGRVQPQHF.

V usage is TRBV24-1 and J usage is TRBJ2-1; 8 bases agree with TRBD2. With 10 bases clipped from V and 0 bases from J, the junction kept 4 bases outside the gene matches. This CDR3 is built from 14 residues. Per germline, CDR1 KGHDR and CDR2 SFDVKD. In DNA, the CDR3 is TGTGCCACTGCCGGGACTAGCTCCTACAATGAGCAGTTCTTC. Translation: CATAGTSSYNEQFF.

The chain employs TRBV3-1 (or the pseudogene TRBV3-2) and TRBJ2-2; D is possibly TRBD1 (5 bases). V lost 3 bases, J lost 5 bases, and 7 bases lay in between. Germline assignment: CDR1 LGHDT and CDR2 YNNKEL (reference sequence). CDR3 size: 13 residues. CDR3 in amino acids: CASSQTDTGELFF. CDR3 DNA sequence: TGTGCCAGCAGCCAGACAGATACCGGGGAGCTGTTTTTT.

This clone has just a few counts. The V and J genes are TRBV6-1 and TRBJ2-3; D call uncertain. CDR3 length: 14 amino acids. V lost 2 bases to trimming and J lost 0 bases, with 6 bases between them. The germline V gene has CDR1 MNHNS and CDR2 SASEGT. In DNA, the CDR3 is TGTGCCAGCAGTGAAATCCCTAGCACAGATACGCAGTATTTT. Amino acid sequence: CASSEIPSTDTQYF.

The V call is TRBV27, the J call TRBJ2-7; D not certain. The CDR3 is 14 amino acids. The V end lost 6 bases, the J end lost 2 bases, and 14 bases lay between the germline ends. The germline V gene encodes CDR1 MNHEY and CDR2 SMNVEV (reference sequence). CDR3 amino acids: CASRQNDGAYEQYF. The DNA of the CDR3 is TGTGCCAGCAGACAAAACGACGGAGCCTACGAGCAGTACTTC.

The chain employs TRBV7-2 and TRBJ2-3; TRBD1 agrees at 10 bases. The CDR3 runs to 14 residues. J lost 3 bases, V lost 5 bases, and 2 bases had no gene match. The germline gives CDR1 SGHTA, CDR2 FQGNSA. Here the CDR3 DNA reads TGTGCCAGCAGCCAGGGACAGGGGACAGATACGCAGTATTTT. This translates into CASSQGQGTDTQYF. Drawing the rest from reference TRBV7-2 and TRBJ2-3, the complete variable domain is GAGVSQSPSNKVTEKGKDVELRCDPISGHTALYWYRQSLGQGLEFLIYFQGNSAPDKSGLPSDRFSAERTGGSVSTLTIQRTQQEDSAVYLCASSQGQGTDTQYFGPGTRLTVL.

This sequence joins TRBV19 and TRBJ2-5; possible D gene TRBD1, 5 bases. This CDR3 is 15 amino acids long. Trimming shortened V by 4 bases and J by 0 bases, and 12 bases separated the two germline ends. The germline gives CDR1 LNHDA, CDR2 SQIVND (reference sequence). CDR3: CASSSNPGNQETQYF. The CDR3 DNA sequence: TGTGCCAGTAGTAGCAACCCAGGGAACCAAGAGACCCAGTACTTC.

The rearrangement joins TRBV5-6 to TRBJ1-3; 9 nucleotides match TRBD1. The CDR3 totals 16 residues. V lost 4 bases to trimming and J lost 6 bases; unmatched junction nucleotides: 11. In germline, CDR1 is SGHDT, CDR2 YYEEEE. The CDR3 DNA is TGTGCCAGCAGCGCACTCCGGGACAGGGTTTTAAACACCATATATTTT. Residues: CASSALRDRVLNTIYF. The variable domain in full, completed from reference TRBV5-6 and TRBJ1-3, reads DAGVTQSPTHLIKTRGQQVTLRCSPKSGHDTVSWYQQALGQGPQFIFQYYEEEERQRGNFPDRFSGHQFPNYSSELNVNALLLGDSALYLCASSALRDRVLNTIYFGEGSWLTVV.

V gene TRBV7-8 combines with J gene TRBJ2-1; D is unclear. Trimming stripped 2 bases from V and 0 bases from J, with 8 bases between. The CDR3 loop spans 15 amino acids. Germline CDR1 is SGHVS and CDR2 is FQNEAQ. DNA for the CDR3: TGTGCCAGCAGCTTAAGCTGGAGCTCCTACAATGAGCAGTTCTTC. This gives the protein CASSLSWSSYNEQFF.

This chain uses TRBV14 with TRBJ2-1, with 9 nucleotides matching TRBD2. The CDR3 runs to 15 residues. Per germline, CDR1 SGHDN and CDR2 FVKESK. With V trimmed by 1 base and J by 2 bases, 0 bases remained unmatched. For the CDR3, the DNA is TGTGCCAGCAGCCAAGGGACTAGCGCCTACAATGAGCAGTTCTTC. The encoded protein is CASSQGTSAYNEQFF.

This rearrangement joins TRBV23-1 to TRBJ2-7; the D gene is possibly TRBD1 (6 bases). TRBV23-1 is known as an ORF, though its function is uncertain. The CDR3 totals 14 residues. V lost 6 bases, J lost 4 bases, and 16 bases lay in between. CDR3 DNA: TGCGCCAGCAGGCCCCTAGGGGACATATACGAGCAGTACTTC. This gives the protein CASRPLGDIYEQYF.

The gene calls are TRBV27 and TRBJ1-1; TRBD1 matches at 9 bases. From germline, CDR1 is MNHEY and CDR2 SMNVEV (reference sequence). Trimming took 5 bases from V and 0 from J; bases not matched to a gene: 4. This CDR3 is built from 15 residues. The CDR3 sequence: CASSPGDRVNTEAFF. The CDR3 DNA sequence: TGTGCCAGCAGTCCCGGGGACAGGGTGAACACTGAAGCTTTCTTT.

The V and J genes are TRBV18 and TRBJ2-2; maybe TRBD1 (6 bases). Per the germline V gene, CDR1 is KGHSH and CDR2 is LQKENI. There are 15 residues in the CDR3. V was shortened by 3 bases and J by 1 base, with 9 bases between the two germline ends. CDR3: CASSPQGMNTGELFF. The CDR3 DNA reads TGTGCCAGCTCACCTCAGGGGATGAACACCGGGGAGCTGTTTTTT.

The chain carries TRBV28 and TRBJ1-2, with TRBD1 matching 7 bases. With V trimmed by 1 base and J by 2 bases, 4 bases remained unmatched. Germline CDR1 and CDR2: MDHEN and SYDVKM. CDR3 length: 15 residues. CDR3 in DNA: TGTGCCAGCAGTTTATTAGGGGGCGCGAACTATGGCTACACCTTC. Its translation: CASSLLGGANYGYTF.

This chain links TRBV5-1 with TRBJ2-7; TRBD2 agrees at 10 bases. The J segment lost 4 bases and the V segment lost 1 base, leaving 8 bases of the junction unmatched. The CDR3 is made up of 16 amino acids. Germline V CDR1 and CDR2: SGHRS, YFSETQ. CDR3: CASSLTASGSFYEQYF. For the CDR3, the DNA is TGCGCCAGCAGCTTGACCGCTAGCGGGAGCTTTTACGAGCAGTACTTC.

This clone was seen just once. The rearrangement uses TRBV10-1 and TRBJ2-1; a possible D gene is TRBD1 (6 bases). Germline V CDR1 and CDR2: WNHNN, SYGVQD (reference sequence). V was trimmed by 2 bases and J by 1 base, leaving 15 bases between them. This CDR3 contains 17 residues. CDR3 residues: CASSELPGTLSYNEQFF. The CDR3 DNA reads TGCGCCAGCAGTGAGCTCCCCGGGACACTTTCCTACAATGAGCAGTTCTTC.

The J gene is TRBJ1-1, the V gene TRBV6-4; D uncertain. With 6 bases removed from V and 4 bases from J, the gap between germline ends came to 18 bases. Germline loops: CDR1 MRHNA, CDR2 SNTAGT. This CDR3 comprises 15 residues. CDR3 in amino acids: CASSPGWGSGTEAFF. CDR3 in DNA: TGTGCCAGCAGCCCGGGGTGGGGTAGTGGCACTGAAGCTTTCTTT.

The chain has TRBV3-1 (or the pseudogene TRBV3-2) and TRBJ2-5; D is unresolved. This CDR3 is built from 15 residues. Trimming shortened V by 2 bases and J by 2 bases, and 12 bases separated the two germline ends. Germline CDR1 LGHDT, CDR2 YNNKEL (reference sequence). For the CDR3, the DNA is TGTGCCAGCAGCCAACTTAGAAGCGTACAAGAGACCCAGTACTTC. Translation: CASSQLRSVQETQYF.

The chain is built from TRBV9 and TRBJ1-6; perhaps TRBD1 as D (6 bases). The CDR3 is 14 residues long. CDR1 is SGDLS and CDR2 is YYNGEE in the germline V gene. V lost 0 bases and J lost 10, with 11 bases in between. The CDR3 reads CASSVATGGSPLHF. The CDR3 coding sequence is TGTGCCAGCAGCGTAGCGACAGGAGGCTCACCCCTCCACTTT.

This clone was recorded a few times. The chain couples TRBV15 to TRBJ2-3; 9 bases are a match to TRBD2. The CDR3 consists of 17 residues. From germline, CDR1 is LNHNV and CDR2 YYDKDF (reference sequence). V shed 0 bases, J shed 7 bases, and the junction held 11 bases outside the gene matches. This CDR3 reads CATSRERGAGGRYTQYF. The CDR3 DNA sequence: TGTGCCACCAGCAGAGAACGGGGGGCGGGAGGGCGGTATACGCAGTATTTT.

This chain uses TRBV4-2 with TRBJ2-7; D possibly corresponds to TRBD2 (5 bases). Trimming took off 4 bases at V and 2 bases at J, with 12 bases between the two ends. In germline, CDR1 is LGHNA, CDR2 YNFKEQ. The CDR3 runs 14 residues. CDR3 sequence: CASSPAKRPYEQYF. CDR3 nucleotide sequence: TGTGCCAGCAGCCCGGCCAAGCGGCCCTACGAGCAGTACTTC.

The chain is built from TRBV9 and TRBJ2-6; D is undetermined. The CDR3 is 15 amino acids. Trimming removed 4 bases at V and 0 bases at J, with 8 bases between. The V gene's germline CDR1 is SGDLS and CDR2 YYNGEE. The CDR3 DNA reads TGTGCCAGCAGCCCTCCGAGCTCTGGGGCCAACGTCCTGACTTTC. It yields the protein CASSPPSSGANVLTF.

The CDR3 coding sequence is TGTGCCAGCAGTCTAATCACAGATACGCAGTATTTT. Its translation: CASSLITDTQYF. The rearrangement joins TRBV2 to TRBJ2-3; D call uncertain. Per germline, CDR1 SNHLY and CDR2 FYNNEI. Trimming cost V 5 bases and J 2 bases, with 5 bases left between them. This CDR3 comprises 12 residues.